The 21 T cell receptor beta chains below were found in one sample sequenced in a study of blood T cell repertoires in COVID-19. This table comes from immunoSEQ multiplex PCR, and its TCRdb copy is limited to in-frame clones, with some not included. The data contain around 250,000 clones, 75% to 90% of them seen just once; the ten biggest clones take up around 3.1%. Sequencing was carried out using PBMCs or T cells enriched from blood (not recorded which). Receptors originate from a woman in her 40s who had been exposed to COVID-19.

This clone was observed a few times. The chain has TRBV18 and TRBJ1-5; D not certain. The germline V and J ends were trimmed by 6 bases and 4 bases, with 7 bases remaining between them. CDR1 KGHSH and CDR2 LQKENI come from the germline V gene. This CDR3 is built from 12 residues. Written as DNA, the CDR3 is TGTGCCAGCTCCCAGAATAATCAGCCCCAGCATTTT. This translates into CASSQNNQPQHF.

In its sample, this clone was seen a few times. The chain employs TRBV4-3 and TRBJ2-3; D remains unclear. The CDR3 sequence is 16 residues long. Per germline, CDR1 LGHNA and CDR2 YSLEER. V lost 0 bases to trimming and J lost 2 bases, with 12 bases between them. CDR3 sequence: CASSQEPKRPTDTQYF. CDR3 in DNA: TGCGCCAGCAGCCAAGAGCCAAAGCGCCCCACAGATACGCAGTATTTT.

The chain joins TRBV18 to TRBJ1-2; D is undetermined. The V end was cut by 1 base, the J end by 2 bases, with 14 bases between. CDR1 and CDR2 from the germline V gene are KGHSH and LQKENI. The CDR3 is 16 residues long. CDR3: CASSPLPRNSNYGYTF. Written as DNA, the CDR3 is TGTGCCAGCTCACCACTTCCCCGCAACTCGAACTATGGCTACACCTTC.

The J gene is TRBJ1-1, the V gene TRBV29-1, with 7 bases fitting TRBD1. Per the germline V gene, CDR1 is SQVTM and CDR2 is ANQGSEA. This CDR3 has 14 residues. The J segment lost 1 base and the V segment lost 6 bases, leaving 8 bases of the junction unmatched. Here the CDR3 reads CSVKRQGPNTEAFF. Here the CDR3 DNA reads TGCAGCGTGAAAAGACAGGGTCCGAACACTGAAGCTTTCTTT. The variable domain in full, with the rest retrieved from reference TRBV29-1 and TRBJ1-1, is SAVISQKPSRDICQRGTSLTIQCQVDSQVTMMFWYRQQPGQSLTLIATANQGSEATYESGFVIDKFPISRPNLTFSTLTVSNMSPEDSSIYLCSVKRQGPNTEAFFGQGTRLTVV.

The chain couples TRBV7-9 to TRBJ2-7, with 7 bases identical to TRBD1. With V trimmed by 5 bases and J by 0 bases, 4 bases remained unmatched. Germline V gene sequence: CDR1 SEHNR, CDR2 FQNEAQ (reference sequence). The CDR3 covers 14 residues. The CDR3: CASSPQGTSYEQYF. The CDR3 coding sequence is TGTGCCAGCAGCCCACAGGGGACCTCCTACGAGCAGTACTTC. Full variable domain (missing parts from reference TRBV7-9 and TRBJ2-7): DTGVSQNPRHKITKRGQNVTFRCDPISEHNRLYWYRQTLGQGPEFLTYFQNEAQLEKSRLLSDRFSAERPKGSFSTLEIQRTEQGDSAMYLCASSPQGTSYEQYFGPGTRLTVT.

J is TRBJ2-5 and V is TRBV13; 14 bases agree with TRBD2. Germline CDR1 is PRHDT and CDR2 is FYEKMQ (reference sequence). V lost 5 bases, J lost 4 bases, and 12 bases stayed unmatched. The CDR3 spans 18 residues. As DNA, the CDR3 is TGTGCCAGCAGCCAGACTAGCGGGGGGGCCATAGACCGAGAGACCCAGTACTTC. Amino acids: CASSQTSGGAIDRETQYF.

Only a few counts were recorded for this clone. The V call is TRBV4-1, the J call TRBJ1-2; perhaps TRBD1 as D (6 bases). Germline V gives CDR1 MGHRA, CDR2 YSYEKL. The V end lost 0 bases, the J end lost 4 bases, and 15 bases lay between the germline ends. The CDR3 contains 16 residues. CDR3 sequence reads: CASSQDGGGPRYGYTF. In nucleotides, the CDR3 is TGCGCCAGCAGCCAAGATGGGGGCGGGCCTCGCTATGGCTACACCTTC.

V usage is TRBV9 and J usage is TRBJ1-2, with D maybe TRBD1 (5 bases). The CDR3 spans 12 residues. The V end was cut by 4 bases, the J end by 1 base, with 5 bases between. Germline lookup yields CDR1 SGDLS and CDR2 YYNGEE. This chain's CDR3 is CASSQGNYGYTF. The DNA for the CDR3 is TGTGCCAGCAGCCAGGGTAACTATGGCTACACCTTC.

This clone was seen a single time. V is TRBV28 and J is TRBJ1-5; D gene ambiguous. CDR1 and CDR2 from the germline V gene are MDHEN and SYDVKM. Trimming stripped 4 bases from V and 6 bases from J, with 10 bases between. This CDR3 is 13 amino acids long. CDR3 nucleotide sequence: TGTGCCAGCAGTTCCTCTCCCGTTCAGCCCCAGCATTTT. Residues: CASSSSPVQPQHF. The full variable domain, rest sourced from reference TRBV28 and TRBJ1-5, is DVKVTQSSRYLVKRTGEKVFLECVQDMDHENMFWYRQDPGLGLRLIYFSYDVKMKEKGDIPEGYSVSREKKERFSLILESASTNQTSMYLCASSSSPVQPQHFGDGTRLSIL.

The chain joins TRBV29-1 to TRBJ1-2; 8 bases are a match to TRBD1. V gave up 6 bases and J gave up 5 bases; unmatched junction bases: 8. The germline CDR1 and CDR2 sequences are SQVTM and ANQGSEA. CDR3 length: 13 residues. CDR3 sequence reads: CSVWTGRFYGYTF. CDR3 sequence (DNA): TGCAGCGTGTGGACAGGGAGATTTTATGGCTACACCTTC.

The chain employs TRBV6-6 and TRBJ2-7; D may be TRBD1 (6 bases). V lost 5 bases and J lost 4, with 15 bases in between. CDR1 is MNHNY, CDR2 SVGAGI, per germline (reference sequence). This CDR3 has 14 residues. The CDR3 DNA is TGTGCCAGCAGTCAGCGAGGGGGATCGTACGAGCAGTACTTC. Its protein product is CASSQRGGSYEQYF.

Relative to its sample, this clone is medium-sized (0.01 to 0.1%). Here the CDR3 reads CASTGQGAVNTEAFF. The CDR3 DNA follows: TGTGCCAGCACGGGACAGGGGGCAGTGAACACTGAAGCTTTCTTT. The J gene is TRBJ1-1, the V gene TRBV9; 12 bases fit TRBD1. The CDR3 is 15 residues long. V shed 6 bases, J shed 0 bases, and the junction held 3 bases outside the gene matches. Germline V gives CDR1 SGDLS, CDR2 YYNGEE.

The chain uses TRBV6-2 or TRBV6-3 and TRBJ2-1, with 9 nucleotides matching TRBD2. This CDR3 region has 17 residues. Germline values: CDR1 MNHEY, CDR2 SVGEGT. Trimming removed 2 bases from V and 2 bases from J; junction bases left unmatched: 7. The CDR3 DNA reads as TGTGCCAGCAGTTACAAGGCCAGCGGGGGGCCCTACAATGAGCAGTTCTTC. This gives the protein CASSYKASGGPYNEQFF.

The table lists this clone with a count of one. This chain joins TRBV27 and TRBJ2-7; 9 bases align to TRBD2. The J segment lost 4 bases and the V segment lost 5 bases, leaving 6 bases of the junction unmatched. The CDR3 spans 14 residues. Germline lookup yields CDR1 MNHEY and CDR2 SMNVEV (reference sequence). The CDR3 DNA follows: TGTGCCAGCAGTCGGAGAGCGGGAGGTTACGAGCAGTACGTC. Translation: CASSRRAGGYEQYV.

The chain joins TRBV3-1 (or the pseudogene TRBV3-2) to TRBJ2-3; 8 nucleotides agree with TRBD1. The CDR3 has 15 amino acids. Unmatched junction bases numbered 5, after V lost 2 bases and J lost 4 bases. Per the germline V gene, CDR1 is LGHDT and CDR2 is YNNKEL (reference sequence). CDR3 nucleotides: TGTGCCAGCAGCCAAAACAGGGGGAGAGCAGATACGCAGTATTTT. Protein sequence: CASSQNRGRADTQYF.

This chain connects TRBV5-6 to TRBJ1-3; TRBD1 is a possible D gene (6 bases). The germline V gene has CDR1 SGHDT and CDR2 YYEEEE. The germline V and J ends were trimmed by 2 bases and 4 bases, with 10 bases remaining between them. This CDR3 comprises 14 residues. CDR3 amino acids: CASSFVGTGNTIYF. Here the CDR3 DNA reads TGTGCCAGCAGCTTCGTAGGGACAGGAAACACCATATATTTT.

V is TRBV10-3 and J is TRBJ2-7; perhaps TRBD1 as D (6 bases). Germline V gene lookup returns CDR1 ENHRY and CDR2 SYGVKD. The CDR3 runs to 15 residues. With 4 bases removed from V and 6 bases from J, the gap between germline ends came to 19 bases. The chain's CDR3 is CAISGGMPGASEQYV. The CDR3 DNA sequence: TGTGCCATCAGTGGGGGTATGCCAGGGGCTTCCGAGCAGTACGTC.

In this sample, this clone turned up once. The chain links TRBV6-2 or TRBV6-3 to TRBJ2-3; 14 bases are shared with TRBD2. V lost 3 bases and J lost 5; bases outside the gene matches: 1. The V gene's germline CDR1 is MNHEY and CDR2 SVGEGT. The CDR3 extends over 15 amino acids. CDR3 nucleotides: TGTGCCAGCAGTTATGGGACTAGCGGGGGAGATACGCAGTATTTT. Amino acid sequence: CASSYGTSGGDTQYF.

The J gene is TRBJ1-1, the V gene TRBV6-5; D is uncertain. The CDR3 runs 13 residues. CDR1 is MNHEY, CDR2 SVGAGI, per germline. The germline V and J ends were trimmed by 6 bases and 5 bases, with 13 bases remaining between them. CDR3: CASRLLGTTEAFF. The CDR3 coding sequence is TGTGCCAGCAGGTTGCTGGGCACGACTGAAGCTTTCTTT.

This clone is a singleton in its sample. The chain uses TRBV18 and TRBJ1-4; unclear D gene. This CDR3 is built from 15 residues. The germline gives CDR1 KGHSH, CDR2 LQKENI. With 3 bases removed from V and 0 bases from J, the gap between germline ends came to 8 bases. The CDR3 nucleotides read TGTGCCAGCTCACCGAGCGGAGCAACTAATGAAAAACTGTTTTTT. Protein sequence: CASSPSGATNEKLFF.

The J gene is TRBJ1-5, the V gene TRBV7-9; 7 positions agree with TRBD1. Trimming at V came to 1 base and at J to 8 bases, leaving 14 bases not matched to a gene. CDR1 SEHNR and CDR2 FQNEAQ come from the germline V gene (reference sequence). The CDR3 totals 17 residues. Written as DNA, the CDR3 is TGTGCCAGCAGCTTAGGGCTGACAGGGTTTCTAGGGGAGCCCCAGCATTTT. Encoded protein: CASSLGLTGFLGEPQHF.